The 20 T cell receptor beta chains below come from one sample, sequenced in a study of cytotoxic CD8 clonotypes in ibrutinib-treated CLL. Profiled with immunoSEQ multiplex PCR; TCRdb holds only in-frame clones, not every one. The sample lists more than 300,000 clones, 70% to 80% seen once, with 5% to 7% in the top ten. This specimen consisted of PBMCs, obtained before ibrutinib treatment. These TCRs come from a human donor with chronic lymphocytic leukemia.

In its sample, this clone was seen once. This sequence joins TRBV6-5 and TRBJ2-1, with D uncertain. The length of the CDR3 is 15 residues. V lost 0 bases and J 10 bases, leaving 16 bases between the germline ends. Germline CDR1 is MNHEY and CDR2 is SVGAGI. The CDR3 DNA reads TGTGCCAGCAGTTACTCGAGAACCTCCCGGTGGGAGCAGTTCTTC. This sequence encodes CASSYSRTSRWEQFF.

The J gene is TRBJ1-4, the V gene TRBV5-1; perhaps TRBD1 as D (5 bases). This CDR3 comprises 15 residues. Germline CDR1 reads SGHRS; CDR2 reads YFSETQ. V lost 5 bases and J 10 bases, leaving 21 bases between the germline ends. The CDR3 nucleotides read TGCGCCAGCAGGATCACTAGGCAGGGATTCGCAAAACTGTTTTTT. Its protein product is CASRITRQGFAKLFF. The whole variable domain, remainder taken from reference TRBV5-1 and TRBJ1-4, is KAGVTQTPRYLIKTRGQQVTLSCSPISGHRSVSWYQQTPGQGLQFLFEYFSETQRNKGNFPGRFSGRQFSNSRSEMNVSTLELGDSALYLCASRITRQGFAKLFFGSGTQLSVL.

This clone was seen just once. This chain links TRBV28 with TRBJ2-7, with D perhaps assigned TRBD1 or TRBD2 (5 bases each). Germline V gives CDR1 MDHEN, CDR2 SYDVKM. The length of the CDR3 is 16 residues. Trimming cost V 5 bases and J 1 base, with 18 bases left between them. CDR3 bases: TGTGCCAGCAGTCCCCCTAATCGGGGCGAGTCCTACGAGCAGTACTTC. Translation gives CASSPPNRGESYEQYF.

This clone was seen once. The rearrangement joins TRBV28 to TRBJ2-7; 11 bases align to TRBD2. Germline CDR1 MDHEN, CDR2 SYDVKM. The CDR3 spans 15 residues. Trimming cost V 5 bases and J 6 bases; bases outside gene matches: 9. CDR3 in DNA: TGTGCCAGCAGTCAAATCTTAGCGGGAGGGCCCGAGCAGTACTTC. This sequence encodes CASSQILAGGPEQYF.

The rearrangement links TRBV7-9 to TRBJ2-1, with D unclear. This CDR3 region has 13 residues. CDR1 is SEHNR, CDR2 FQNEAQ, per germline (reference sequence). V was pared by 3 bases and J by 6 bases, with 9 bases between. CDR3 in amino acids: CASSFVPINEQFF. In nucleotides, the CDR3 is TGTGCCAGCAGCTTTGTTCCGATCAATGAGCAGTTCTTC.

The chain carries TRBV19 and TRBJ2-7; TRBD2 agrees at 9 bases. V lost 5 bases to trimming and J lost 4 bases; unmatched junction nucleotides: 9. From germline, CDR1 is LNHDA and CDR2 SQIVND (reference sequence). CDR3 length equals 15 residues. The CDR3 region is CASSLIAGERYEQYF. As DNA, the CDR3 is TGTGCCAGTAGTTTGATAGCGGGAGAGAGGTACGAGCAGTACTTC.

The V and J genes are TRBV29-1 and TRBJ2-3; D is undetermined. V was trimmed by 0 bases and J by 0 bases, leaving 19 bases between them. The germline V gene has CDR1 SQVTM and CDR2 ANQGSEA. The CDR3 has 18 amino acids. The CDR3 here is CSVEDISGRSDSTDTQYF. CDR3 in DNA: TGCAGCGTTGAAGATATTTCTGGGCGGAGTGATAGCACAGATACGCAGTATTTT.

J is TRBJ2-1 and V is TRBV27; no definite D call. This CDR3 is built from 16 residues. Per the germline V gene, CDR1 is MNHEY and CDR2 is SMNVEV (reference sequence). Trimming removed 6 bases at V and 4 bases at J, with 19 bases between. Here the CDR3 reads CASSPVVGSRYNEQFF. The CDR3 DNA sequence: TGTGCCAGCAGCCCGGTCGTAGGTAGCAGATACAATGAGCAGTTCTTC.

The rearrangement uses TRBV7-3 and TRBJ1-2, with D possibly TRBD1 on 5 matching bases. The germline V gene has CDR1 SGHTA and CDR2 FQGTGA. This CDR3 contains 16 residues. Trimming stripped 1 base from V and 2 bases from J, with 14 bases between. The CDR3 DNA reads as TGTGCCAGCAGCTTAAGGCCCAAGACAGCAAACTATGGCTACACCTTC. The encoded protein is CASSLRPKTANYGYTF. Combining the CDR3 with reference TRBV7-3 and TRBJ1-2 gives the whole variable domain GAGVSQTPSNKVTEKGKYVELRCDPISGHTALYWYRQSLGQGPEFLIYFQGTGAADDSGLPNDRFFAVRPEGSVSTLKIQRTERGDSAVYLCASSLRPKTANYGYTFGSGTRLTVV.

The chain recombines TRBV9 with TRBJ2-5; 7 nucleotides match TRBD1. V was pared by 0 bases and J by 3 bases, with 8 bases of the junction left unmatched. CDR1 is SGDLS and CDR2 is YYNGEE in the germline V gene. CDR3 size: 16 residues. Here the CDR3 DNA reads TGTGCCAGCAGCGTAGTCCCCTTCGGGACAGAAGAGACCCAGTACTTC. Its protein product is CASSVVPFGTEETQYF.

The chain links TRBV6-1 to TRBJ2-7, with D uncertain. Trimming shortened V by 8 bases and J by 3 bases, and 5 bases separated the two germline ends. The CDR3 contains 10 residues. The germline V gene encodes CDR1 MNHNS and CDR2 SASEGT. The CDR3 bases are TGTGCCAGCCGGAACTACGAGCAGTACTTC. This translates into CASRNYEQYF.

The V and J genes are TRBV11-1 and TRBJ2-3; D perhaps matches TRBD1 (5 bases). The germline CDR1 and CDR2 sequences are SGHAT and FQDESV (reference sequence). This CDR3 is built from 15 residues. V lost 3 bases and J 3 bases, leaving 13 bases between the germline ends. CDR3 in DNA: TGTGCCAGCAGCTTTCTTACAGGTAGTACAGATACGCAGTATTTT. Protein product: CASSFLTGSTDTQYF.

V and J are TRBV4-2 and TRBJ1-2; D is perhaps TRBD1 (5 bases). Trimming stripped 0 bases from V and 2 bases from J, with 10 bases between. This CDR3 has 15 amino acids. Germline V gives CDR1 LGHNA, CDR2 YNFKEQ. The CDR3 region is CASSQDHHRNYGYTF. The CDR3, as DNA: TGTGCCAGCAGCCAAGATCATCACAGGAACTATGGCTACACCTTC.

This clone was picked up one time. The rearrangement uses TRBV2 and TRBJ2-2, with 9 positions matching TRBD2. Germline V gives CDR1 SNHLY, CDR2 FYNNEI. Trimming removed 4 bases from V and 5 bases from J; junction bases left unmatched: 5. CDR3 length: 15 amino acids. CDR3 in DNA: TGTGCCAGCAGTGGGGTAGCGGGAGCAACCGGGGAGCTGTTTTTT. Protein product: CASSGVAGATGELFF.

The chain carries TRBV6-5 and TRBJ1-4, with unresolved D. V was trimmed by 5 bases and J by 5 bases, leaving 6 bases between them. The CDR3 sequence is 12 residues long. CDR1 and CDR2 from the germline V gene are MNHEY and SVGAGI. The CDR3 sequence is CASSTQNEKLFF. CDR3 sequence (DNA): TGTGCCAGCAGTACGCAGAATGAAAAACTGTTTTTT.

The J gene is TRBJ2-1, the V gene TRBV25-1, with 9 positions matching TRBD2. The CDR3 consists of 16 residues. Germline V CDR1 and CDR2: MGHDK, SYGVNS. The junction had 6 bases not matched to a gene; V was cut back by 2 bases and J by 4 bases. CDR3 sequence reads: CASSEGGLAVYNEQFF. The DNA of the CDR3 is TGTGCCAGCAGTGAAGGGGGACTAGCAGTATACAATGAGCAGTTCTTC.

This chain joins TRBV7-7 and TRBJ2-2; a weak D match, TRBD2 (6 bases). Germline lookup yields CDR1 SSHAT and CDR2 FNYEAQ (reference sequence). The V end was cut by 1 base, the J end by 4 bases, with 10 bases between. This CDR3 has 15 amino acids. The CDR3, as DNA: TGTGCCAGCAGCTTAGGGAGGGTTGGCACCGGGGAGCTGTTTTTT. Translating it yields CASSLGRVGTGELFF.

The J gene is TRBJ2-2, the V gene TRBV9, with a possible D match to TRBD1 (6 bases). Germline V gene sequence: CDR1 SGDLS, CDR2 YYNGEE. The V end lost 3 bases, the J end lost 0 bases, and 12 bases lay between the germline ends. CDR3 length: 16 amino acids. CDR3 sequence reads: CASSARDNANTGELFF. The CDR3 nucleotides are TGTGCCAGCAGCGCTAGGGACAACGCGAACACCGGGGAGCTGTTTTTT.

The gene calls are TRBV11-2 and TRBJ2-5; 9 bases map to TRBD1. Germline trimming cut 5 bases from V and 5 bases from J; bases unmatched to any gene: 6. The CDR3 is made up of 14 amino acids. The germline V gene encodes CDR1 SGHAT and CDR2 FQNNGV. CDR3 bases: TGTGCCAGCAGCATCGGGACAGGGACGGAGACCCAGTACTTC. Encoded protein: CASSIGTGTETQYF.

The CDR3 bases are TGTGCCACTCAGGGGCAACCGAACACCGGGGAGCTGTTTTTT. This encodes CATQGQPNTGELFF. This chain connects TRBV27 to TRBJ2-2; TRBD1 might be the D (6 bases). Germline-derived CDR1 and CDR2 are MNHEY and SMNVEV (reference sequence). This CDR3 is 14 amino acids long. Trimming removed 10 bases at V and 0 bases at J, with 12 bases between.